The 18 T cell receptor beta chains listed next were all sequenced from one sample in a study of blood T cell repertoires in COVID-19. Repertoires were generated with immunoSEQ multiplex PCR, while TCRdb's copy carries only in-frame clones and drops some. The repertoire holds approximately 200,000 clones, over 75% seen once, with over 2.5% in the top ten. Sample: peripheral blood. These receptor sequences come from a man between 60 and 70 years old with acute or convalescent COVID-19.

The chain is built from TRBV18 and TRBJ2-1; possible D gene TRBD1, 6 bases. Trimming took 4 bases from V and 7 from J, leaving 23 bases between them. Germline CDR1 is KGHSH and CDR2 is LQKENI. This CDR3 contains 17 residues. The CDR3 spells CASSLSTGTSGSNEQFF. Here the CDR3 DNA reads TGTGCCAGCTCACTGTCAACCGGGACAAGCGGTAGTAATGAGCAGTTCTTC.

This clone was seen just once. This sequence joins TRBV12-3 or TRBV12-4 and TRBJ2-7; D not certain. There are 12 residues in the CDR3. V lost 5 bases to trimming and J lost 9 bases, with 14 bases between them. The CDR3 DNA is TGTGCCAGCAGTCCCCCGACACCGCCGCAGTACTTC. Its protein product is CASSPPTPPQYF.

V is TRBV28 and J is TRBJ1-5; D is ambiguous. The CDR3 sequence is 12 residues long. With 5 bases removed from V and 4 bases from J, the gap between germline ends came to 6 bases. Germline values: CDR1 MDHEN, CDR2 SYDVKM. CDR3 sequence: CASSIINQPQHF. The DNA of the CDR3 is TGTGCCAGCAGTATCATTAATCAGCCCCAGCATTTT.

This clone was seen a single time. The gene calls are TRBV10-2 and TRBJ1-2, with a tentative D call TRBD1 (6 bases). V dropped 6 bases and J dropped 4 bases, with 15 bases sitting between them. The length of the CDR3 is 14 residues. Germline-derived CDR1 and CDR2 are WSHSY and SAAADI. The CDR3 sequence: CASRMTGLSYGYTF. The DNA for the CDR3 is TGCGCCAGCAGGATGACAGGACTCAGCTATGGCTACACCTTC.

The count of this clone is one. The J gene is TRBJ2-1, the V gene TRBV27; 7 bases map to TRBD1. This CDR3 comprises 14 residues. V dropped 3 bases and J dropped 8; count of bases not matched to a gene: 7. Looked up from germline, CDR1 is MNHEY and CDR2 is SMNVEV (reference sequence). CDR3 in amino acids: CASSFSQGEYEQFF. As DNA, the CDR3 is TGTGCCAGCAGTTTTAGCCAGGGGGAGTATGAGCAGTTCTTC.

The chain couples TRBV5-1 to TRBJ2-7, with TRBD2 matching 9 bases. Germline CDR1 SGHRS, CDR2 YFSETQ. The CDR3 has 13 amino acids. The V segment lost 5 bases and the J segment 1 base; nucleotides outside the gene matches: 1. CDR3 region: CASSSGSSYEQYF. The CDR3 DNA reads as TGCGCCAGCAGTAGCGGGAGTTCCTACGAGCAGTACTTC.

The J gene is TRBJ1-4, the V gene TRBV3-1 (or the pseudogene TRBV3-2), with D tentatively TRBD1 (5 bases). V lost 4 bases and J lost 10, with 13 bases in between. Germline CDR1 LGHDT, CDR2 YNNKEL (reference sequence). The CDR3 covers 13 residues. This CDR3 is CASSRRGDLKLFF. The CDR3 DNA is TGTGCCAGCAGCCGGCGGGGGGACCTAAAACTGTTTTTT.

V and J are TRBV2 and TRBJ2-1, with 9 bases fitting TRBD1. Per the germline V gene, CDR1 is SNHLY and CDR2 is FYNNEI. The length of the CDR3 is 15 residues. The V gene end was trimmed by 6 bases and the J gene end by 6 bases; junction bases not matched to a gene: 9. The CDR3 reads CASRFRDRAVNEQFF. CDR3 in DNA: TGTGCCAGCAGATTCCGGGACAGGGCCGTCAATGAGCAGTTCTTC.

This chain links TRBV30 with TRBJ1-1; 11 bases match TRBD1. With 5 bases clipped from V and 4 bases from J, the junction kept 9 bases outside the gene matches. Germline V gene lookup returns CDR1 GTSNPN and CDR2 SVGIG (reference sequence). This CDR3 comprises 15 residues. CDR3 in DNA: TGTGCCTGGGCAGGACAGGGGGCGTTCGTCACTGAAGCTTTCTTT. This gives the protein CAWAGQGAFVTEAFF.

This rearrangement joins TRBV2 to TRBJ1-5; 7 bases are a match to TRBD1. CDR1 and CDR2 (germline): SNHLY, FYNNEI. This CDR3 has 15 amino acids. V trimming: 6 bases; J trimming: 11 bases; junction bases outside the gene matches: 16. The CDR3 spells CASSGNDRVGSAQHF. CDR3 coding DNA: TGTGCCAGCAGCGGTAACGACAGGGTAGGATCAGCCCAGCATTTT.

The J gene is TRBJ1-3, the V gene TRBV5-4; perhaps TRBD1 as D (6 bases). The CDR3 covers 16 residues. V was cut by 0 bases and J by 0 bases, with 10 bases left in between. Germline CDR1 SGHNT, CDR2 YYREEE (reference sequence). CDR3 in amino acids: CASSLGQVSSGNTIYF. CDR3 coding DNA: TGTGCCAGCAGCTTGGGACAGGTTAGCTCTGGAAACACCATATATTTT.

The chain recombines TRBV14 with TRBJ1-2; 7 nucleotides line up with TRBD1. This CDR3 region has 15 residues. Germline-derived CDR1 and CDR2 are SGHDN and FVKESK. The trim removed 1 base at V and 1 base at J, leaving 3 bases unmatched. This CDR3 is CASSQGQGFNYGYTF. CDR3 in DNA: TGTGCCAGCAGCCAAGGACAGGGCTTTAACTATGGCTACACCTTC.

The rearrangement joins TRBV23-1 to TRBJ2-5; 12 nucleotides match TRBD2. TRBV23-1 is known as an ORF, though its function is uncertain. V was pared by 2 bases and J by 5 bases, with 12 bases of the junction left unmatched. The CDR3 has 18 amino acids. The CDR3, as DNA: TGCGCCAGCAGTCAAATGGCCCGACTAGCGGGAGCCTCTGAGACCCAGTACTTC. Translating it yields CASSQMARLAGASETQYF.

The V and J genes are TRBV5-1 and TRBJ2-5; D not resolved. V lost 5 bases to trimming and J lost 3 bases, with 14 bases between them. Germline values: CDR1 SGHRS, CDR2 YFSETQ. The CDR3 consists of 14 residues. CDR3 DNA: TGCGCCAGCAGTCCCGGCCAGGCTGAAGAGACCCAGTACTTC. As protein: CASSPGQAEETQYF. The full variable domain, with the rest looked up from reference TRBV5-1 and TRBJ2-5, is KAGVTQTPRYLIKTRGQQVTLSCSPISGHRSVSWYQQTPGQGLQFLFEYFSETQRNKGNFPGRFSGRQFSNSRSEMNVSTLELGDSALYLCASSPGQAEETQYFGPGTRLLVL.

There are a few counts of this clone. The chain carries TRBV19 and TRBJ2-1; 9 bases are shared with TRBD2. CDR1 is LNHDA, CDR2 SQIVND, per germline (reference sequence). The CDR3 is 16 residues long. V shed 7 bases and J 5 bases; nucleotides not matched to a gene: 12. The CDR3 sequence is CASKQREAGDDNEQFF. CDR3 DNA: TGTGCCAGTAAACAGCGGGAGGCCGGGGACGACAATGAGCAGTTCTTC.

This rearrangement joins TRBV11-2 to TRBJ1-6, with a possible D match to TRBD1 (6 bases). The germline gives CDR1 SGHAT, CDR2 FQNNGV. This CDR3 has 15 residues. Between the trimmed V and J ends, which lost 3 bases and 7 bases, there was a span of 13 bases. The CDR3, as DNA: TGTGCCAGCAGCTTGGCCCCAGGGGTAAATTCACCCCTCCACTTT. Translating it yields CASSLAPGVNSPLHF. Combining the CDR3 with reference TRBV11-2 and TRBJ1-6 gives the whole variable domain EAGVAQSPRYKIIEKRQSVAFWCNPISGHATLYWYQQILGQGPKLLIQFQNNGVVDDSQLPKDRFSAERLKGVDSTLKIQPAKLEDSAVYLCASSLAPGVNSPLHFGNGTRLTVT.

V and J are TRBV2 and TRBJ1-1; no definite D call. CDR1 is SNHLY, CDR2 FYNNEI, per germline. Trimming took off 6 bases at V and 1 base at J, with 15 bases between the two ends. This CDR3 is 15 amino acids long. CDR3 nucleotide sequence: TGTGCCAGCAGCCTACTATCACATGCGAACACTGAAGCTTTCTTT. Protein: CASSLLSHANTEAFF.

This chain links TRBV19 with TRBJ1-1, with 8 bases that match TRBD1. The CDR3 is 14 amino acids. Germline V gene lookup returns CDR1 LNHDA and CDR2 SQIVND (reference sequence). V gave up 4 bases and J gave up 5 bases; unmatched junction bases: 6. The CDR3 loop reads CASSTGQVRTEAFF. The DNA for the CDR3 is TGTGCCAGTAGTACGGGACAGGTGAGGACTGAAGCTTTCTTT.